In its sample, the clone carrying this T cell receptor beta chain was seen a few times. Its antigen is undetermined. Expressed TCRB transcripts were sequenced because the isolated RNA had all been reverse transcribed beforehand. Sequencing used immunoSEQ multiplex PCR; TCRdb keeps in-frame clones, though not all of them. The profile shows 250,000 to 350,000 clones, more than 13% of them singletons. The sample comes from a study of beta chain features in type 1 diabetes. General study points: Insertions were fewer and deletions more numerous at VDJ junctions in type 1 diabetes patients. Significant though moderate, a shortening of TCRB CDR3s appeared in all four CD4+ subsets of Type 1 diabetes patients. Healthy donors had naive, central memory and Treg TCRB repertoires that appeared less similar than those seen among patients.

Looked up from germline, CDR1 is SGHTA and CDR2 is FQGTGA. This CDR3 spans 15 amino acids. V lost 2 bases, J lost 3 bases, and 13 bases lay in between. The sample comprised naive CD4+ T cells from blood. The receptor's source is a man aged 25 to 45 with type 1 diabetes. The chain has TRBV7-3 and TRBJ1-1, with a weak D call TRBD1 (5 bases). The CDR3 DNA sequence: TGTGCCAGCAGCTTAGGTCTGGGGCCTTACACTGAAGCTTTCTTT. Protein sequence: CASSLGLGPYTEAFF.